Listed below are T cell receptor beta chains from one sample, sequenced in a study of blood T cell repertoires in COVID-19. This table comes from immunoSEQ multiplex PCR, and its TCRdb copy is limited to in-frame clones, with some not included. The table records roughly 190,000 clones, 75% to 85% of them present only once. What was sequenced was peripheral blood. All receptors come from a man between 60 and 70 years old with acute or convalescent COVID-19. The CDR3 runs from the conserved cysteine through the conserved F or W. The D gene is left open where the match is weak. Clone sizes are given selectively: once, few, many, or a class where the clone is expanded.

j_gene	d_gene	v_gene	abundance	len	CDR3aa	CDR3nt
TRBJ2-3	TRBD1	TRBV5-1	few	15	CASSDQGQGTDTQYF	TGCGCCAGCAGCGACCAGGGACAGGGCACAGATACGCAGTATTTT
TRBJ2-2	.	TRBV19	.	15	CASSIIGGNTGELFF	TGTGCCAGTAGTATAATAGGGGGGAACACCGGGGAGCTGTTTTTT
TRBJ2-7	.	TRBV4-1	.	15	CASSQEGASRNEQYF	TGCGCCAGCAGCCAAGAGGGTGCTAGTAGGAACGAGCAGTACTTC
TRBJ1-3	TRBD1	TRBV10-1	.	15	CASSESGQGATTIYF	TGCGCCAGCAGTGAGTCTGGACAGGGGGCGACCACCATATATTTT
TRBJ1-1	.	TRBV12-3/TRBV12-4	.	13	CASRTDTNTEAFF	TGTGCCAGCAGAACAGATACGAACACTGAAGCTTTCTTT
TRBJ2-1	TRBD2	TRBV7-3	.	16	CASSLGGSGGYNEQFF	TGTGCCAGCAGCTTAGGCGGGAGCGGGGGATACAATGAGCAGTTCTTC
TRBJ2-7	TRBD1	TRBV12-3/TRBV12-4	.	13	CASRRTGRYEQYF	TGTGCCAGCAGGAGGACAGGGAGGTACGAGCAGTACTTC
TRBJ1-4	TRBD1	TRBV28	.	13	CASSEGQAEKLFF	TGTGCCAGCAGTGAGGGACAGGCCGAAAAACTGTTTTTT
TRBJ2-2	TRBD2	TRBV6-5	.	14	CAGSRGDVSGELFF	TGTGCCGGCTCGCGGGGGGATGTTAGCGGGGAGCTGTTTTTT
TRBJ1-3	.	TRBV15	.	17	CATSRDLAATSGNTIYF	TGTGCCACCAGCAGAGATCTGGCGGCTACGTCTGGAAACACCATATATTTT
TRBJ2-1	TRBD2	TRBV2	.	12	CASSEPSGGKFF	TGTGCCAGCAGTGAGCCTAGCGGCGGAAAGTTCTTC
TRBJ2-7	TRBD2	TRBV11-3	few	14	CASSASGGSYEQYF	TGTGCCAGCAGCGCGAGCGGGGGAAGTTACGAGCAGTACTTC
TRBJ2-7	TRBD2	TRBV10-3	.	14	CAIRRLAGLSEQYF	TGTGCCATCAGAAGACTAGCGGGACTAAGCGAGCAGTACTTC
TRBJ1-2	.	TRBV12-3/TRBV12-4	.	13	CASTLEGSYGYTF	TGTGCCAGCACCCTGGAGGGGAGCTATGGCTACACCTTC
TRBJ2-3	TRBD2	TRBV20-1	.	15	CSASGLAGAADTQYF	TGCAGTGCTAGTGGACTAGCGGGGGCTGCAGATACGCAGTATTTT
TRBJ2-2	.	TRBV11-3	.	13	CASAPGDTGELFF	TGTGCCAGCGCTCCAGGGGACACCGGGGAGCTGTTTTTT
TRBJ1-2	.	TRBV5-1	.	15	CASSSVDGTNYGYTF	TGCGCCAGCAGCTCAGTTGACGGGACTAACTATGGCTACACCTTC
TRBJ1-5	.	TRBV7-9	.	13	CASSYSGNQPQHF	TGTGCCAGCAGCTACTCAGGGAATCAGCCCCAGCATTTT
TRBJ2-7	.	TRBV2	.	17	CASSVPGAWGGSYEQYF	TGTGCCAGCAGTGTCCCGGGCGCCTGGGGCGGTTCCTACGAGCAGTACTTC
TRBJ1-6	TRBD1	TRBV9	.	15	CASTRDRESNSPLHF	TGTGCCAGCACCAGGGACAGGGAAAGTAATTCACCCCTCCACTTT
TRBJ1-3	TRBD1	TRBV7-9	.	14	CASSLGDRGYTIYF	TGTGCCAGCAGCTTAGGGGACAGGGGATACACCATATATTTT
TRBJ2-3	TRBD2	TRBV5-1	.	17	CASSSTLAGVGADTQYF	TGCGCCAGCAGCTCTACCTTAGCGGGAGTGGGGGCAGATACGCAGTATTTT
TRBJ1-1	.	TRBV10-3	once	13	CAIRVREDTEAFF	TGTGCCATCAGGGTCAGGGAGGATACTGAAGCTTTCTTT
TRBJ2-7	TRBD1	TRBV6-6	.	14	CASSFIDRGYEQYF	TGTGCCAGCAGCTTTATCGACAGGGGCTACGAGCAGTACTTC
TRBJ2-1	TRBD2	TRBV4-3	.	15	CASSQELANYNEQFF	TGCGCCAGCAGCCAAGAACTAGCGAATTACAATGAGCAGTTCTTC